This paragraph covers one T cell receptor beta chain sequence. The target antigen is unknown. The data originate from a study of T cell responses to AZD1222 COVID-19 vaccine. The germline CDR1 and CDR2 sequences are SNHLY and FYNNEI. Trimming shortened V by 1 base and J by 7 bases, and 14 bases separated the two germline ends. This CDR3 region has 15 residues. Sequenced by immunoSEQ multiplex PCR; TCRdb stores in-frame clones only, minus some. The sample lists 95,000 to 150,000 clones, 92% occurring once. Study outcomes and limitations: Among AZD1222 vaccinees, only six were seropositive at baseline. White British ancestry dominated among donors, who included more females, and clonal diversity was possibly underestimated.

This clonotype was obtained from an adult who received the AZD1222 COVID-19 vaccine. The V and J genes are TRBV2 and TRBJ2-1; D is unclear. Sequenced material: peripheral blood, taken 28 days after the second AZD1222 dose. This CDR3 reads CASSEVERDWNEQFF. The CDR3 nucleotides are TGTGCCAGCAGTGAAGTGGAAAGGGATTGGAATGAGCAGTTCTTC.